The 20 T cell receptor beta chains reported below all come from one sample, sequenced in a study of blood T cell repertoires in COVID-19. Sequencing used immunoSEQ multiplex PCR; TCRdb keeps in-frame clones, though not all of them. The sample has about 260,000 clones, roughly 90% seen once. The sequenced material came from peripheral blood. These receptors originate from a human donor in a cohort sampled during active COVID-19.

J is TRBJ1-1 and V is TRBV11-1, with D uncertain. V was trimmed by 3 bases and J by 13 bases, leaving 18 bases between them. Germline CDR1 and CDR2: SGHAT and FQDESV (reference sequence). The CDR3 contains 13 residues. The chain's CDR3 is CASSFSFERPGFF. The CDR3 coding sequence is TGTGCCAGCAGCTTCTCGTTTGAACGGCCGGGTTTCTTT.

The genes are TRBV19 and TRBJ1-5; 7 bases match TRBD1. The CDR3 is 14 amino acids. Germline V gene lookup returns CDR1 LNHDA and CDR2 SQIVND (reference sequence). Germline trimming cut 5 bases from V and 7 bases from J; bases unmatched to any gene: 8. In DNA, the CDR3 is TGTGCCAGTAGTCTAGGGACAGTGGGACAGCCCCAGCATTTT. It translates to CASSLGTVGQPQHF.

The gene calls are TRBV28 and TRBJ1-2, with a possible D match to TRBD1 (5 bases). The CDR3 totals 14 residues. CDR1 MDHEN and CDR2 SYDVKM come from the germline V gene. The V gene lost 7 bases and the J gene lost 5 bases, with 17 bases spanning the gap. The DNA for the CDR3 is TGTGCCAGCATCCGGCGGGACTGGACTTATGGCTACACCTTC. It translates to CASIRRDWTYGYTF.

The chain is built from TRBV5-4 and TRBJ2-3; maybe TRBD2 (6 bases). Germline assignment: CDR1 SGHNT and CDR2 YYREEE (reference sequence). The V gene lost 2 bases and the J gene lost 8 bases, with 9 bases spanning the gap. This CDR3 has 12 residues. This CDR3 is CASSFHGGTQYF. The CDR3 region has the DNA TGTGCCAGCAGCTTTCACGGGGGTACGCAGTATTTT.

The chain combines TRBV24-1 with TRBJ2-1; possible D gene TRBD1, 6 bases. The germline CDR1 and CDR2 sequences are KGHDR and SFDVKD. The CDR3 consists of 19 residues. Trimming removed 1 base from V and 4 bases from J, with 22 bases in between. Written as DNA, the CDR3 is TGTGCCACCAGTGATTTTAAGGGGGACCATCTCGCCATATACAATGAGCAGTTCTTC. Translated: CATSDFKGDHLAIYNEQFF.

The chain couples TRBV5-6 to TRBJ2-7; 9 bases fit TRBD1. The CDR3 spans 14 residues. Germline CDR1 reads SGHDT; CDR2 reads YYEEEE. The junction had 5 bases not matched to a gene; V was cut back by 4 bases and J by 3 bases. This chain's CDR3 is CASSTGTGLYEQYF. The CDR3 DNA reads TGTGCCAGCAGCACCGGGACAGGGCTCTACGAGCAGTACTTC.

The genes are TRBV7-9 and TRBJ1-6; D not certain. In germline, CDR1 is SEHNR, CDR2 FQNEAQ (reference sequence). The CDR3 contains 13 residues. Trimming shortened V by 7 bases and J by 10 bases, and 14 bases separated the two germline ends. The chain's CDR3 is CASNRSGQSPLHF. For the CDR3, the DNA is TGTGCCAGCAACCGGAGCGGTCAATCACCCCTCCACTTT.

CDR3: CSVEGQGALGGYTF. The CDR3 nucleotides read TGCAGCGTTGAAGGACAGGGGGCCTTAGGAGGCTACACCTTC. The genes are TRBV29-1 and TRBJ1-2; 10 nucleotides line up with TRBD1. J gave up 8 bases and V 1 base, and 7 bases lay outside the gene matches. Germline CDR1 and CDR2: SQVTM and ANQGSEA. The CDR3 covers 14 residues. Looking up the rest from reference TRBV29-1 and TRBJ1-2 gives the full variable domain: SAVISQKPSRDICQRGTSLTIQCQVDSQVTMMFWYRQQPGQSLTLIATANQGSEATYESGFVIDKFPISRPNLTFSTLTVSNMSPEDSSIYLCSVEGQGALGGYTFGSGTRLTVV.

The chain couples TRBV7-2 to TRBJ2-7, with 10 positions matching TRBD2. CDR1 SGHTA and CDR2 FQGNSA come from the germline V gene. The CDR3 has 15 amino acids. V gave up 5 bases and J gave up 4 bases; unmatched junction bases: 8. This CDR3 is CASSPASGSTYEQYF. CDR3 nucleotide sequence: TGTGCCAGCAGCCCCGCTAGCGGGAGTACGTACGAGCAGTACTTC.

This clone was counted a single time. The rearrangement uses TRBV7-9 and TRBJ2-7; D gene uncertain. Germline V gives CDR1 SEHNR, CDR2 FQNEAQ (reference sequence). Between the trimmed V and J ends, which lost 4 bases and 1 base, there was a span of 14 bases. This CDR3 contains 15 residues. The CDR3 nucleotides read TGTGCCAGCAGCTCTCCTTTGACAAATTCCTACGAGCAGTACTTC. Translated: CASSSPLTNSYEQYF.

The chain couples TRBV10-3 to TRBJ2-7; 8 bases are a match to TRBD2. CDR3 length equals 15 residues. The V gene end was trimmed by 2 bases and the J gene end by 7 bases; junction bases not matched to a gene: 10. In germline, CDR1 is ENHRY, CDR2 SYGVKD. CDR3 in DNA: TGTGCCATCAGTGAGGAGCGGGAGCTTTTCGGGGAGCAGTACTTC. Its protein product is CAISEERELFGEQYF.

The rearrangement links TRBV28 to TRBJ1-5; D gene ambiguous. Germline-derived CDR1 and CDR2 are MDHEN and SYDVKM. The CDR3 runs 17 residues. V lost 5 bases to trimming and J lost 0 bases, with 17 bases between them. As DNA, the CDR3 is TGTGCCAGCAGTCTAGCGGACGCAGGCTATAGCAATCAGCCCCAGCATTTT. Amino acid sequence: CASSLADAGYSNQPQHF.

The chain couples TRBV4-1 to TRBJ2-1, with 8 bases aligning to TRBD2. CDR3 length equals 12 residues. Germline CDR1 reads MGHRA; CDR2 reads YSYEKL. Trimming cost V 8 bases and J 6 bases; bases outside gene matches: 3. This CDR3 is CASGAGGNEQFF. DNA of the CDR3: TGCGCCAGCGGCGCGGGGGGCAATGAGCAGTTCTTC.

The chain joins TRBV6-4 to TRBJ2-3, with a weak D call TRBD2 (6 bases). The germline CDR1 and CDR2 sequences are MRHNA and SNTAGT. This CDR3 region has 14 residues. V was cut by 2 bases and J by 6 bases, with 12 bases left in between. CDR3 protein: CASSDVGGRDTQYF. CDR3 nucleotide sequence: TGTGCCAGCAGTGACGTGGGAGGACGTGATACGCAGTATTTT.

The rearrangement uses TRBV9 and TRBJ2-5; 9 bases are shared with TRBD2. Germline loops: CDR1 SGDLS, CDR2 YYNGEE. The V segment lost 1 base and the J segment 4 bases; nucleotides outside the gene matches: 8. This CDR3 comprises 16 residues. This CDR3 reads CASSVNLAGAGETQYF. Here the CDR3 DNA reads TGTGCCAGCAGCGTAAACTTAGCGGGAGCAGGAGAGACCCAGTACTTC. Supplemented by reference TRBV9 and TRBJ2-5, the full variable domain reads DSGVTQTPKHLITATGQRVTLRCSPRSGDLSVYWYQQSLDQGLQFLIQYYNGEERAKGNILERFSAQQFPDLHSELNLSSLELGDSALYFCASSVNLAGAGETQYFGPGTRLLVL.

The V and J genes are TRBV7-9 and TRBJ1-1; 8 nucleotides line up with TRBD1. Germline assignment: CDR1 SEHNR and CDR2 FQNEAQ (reference sequence). CDR3 size: 16 residues. The junction had 4 bases not matched to a gene; V was cut back by 1 base and J by 0 bases. As DNA, the CDR3 is TGTGCCAGCAGCTTAGGGCAGGGGGCCGTGAACACTGAAGCTTTCTTT. Residues: CASSLGQGAVNTEAFF.

The chain carries TRBV28 and TRBJ2-7, with 8 bases aligning to TRBD2. The CDR3 runs 17 residues. From germline, CDR1 is MDHEN and CDR2 SYDVKM. The J segment lost 0 bases and the V segment lost 2 bases, leaving 9 bases of the junction unmatched. CDR3 in DNA: TGTGCCAGCAGTTTAGCGCCGGGACTAGGTAGCTCCTACGAGCAGTACTTC. Amino acid sequence: CASSLAPGLGSSYEQYF.

This clone was observed a single time. V usage is TRBV12-3 or TRBV12-4 and J usage is TRBJ1-5; 7 nucleotides agree with TRBD1. Trimming took 6 bases from V and 6 from J; bases not matched to a gene: 5. CDR3 length: 13 amino acids. Written as DNA, the CDR3 is TGTGCCAGCAGCCCACAGGGGTTTCAGCCCCAGCATTTT. Translating it yields CASSPQGFQPQHF.

The chain recombines TRBV5-1 with TRBJ1-3, with 9 positions matching TRBD1. V gave up 3 bases and J gave up 3 bases; unmatched junction bases: 4. The germline V gene encodes CDR1 SGHRS and CDR2 YFSETQ. The CDR3 is 15 residues long. The CDR3 spells CASSWGQGDGNTIYF. The CDR3 DNA follows: TGCGCCAGCAGCTGGGGACAGGGAGATGGAAACACCATATATTTT.

This sequence joins TRBV30 and TRBJ1-2, with D unresolved. The CDR3 runs to 12 residues. Germline loops: CDR1 GTSNPN, CDR2 SVGIG (reference sequence). The V gene lost 4 bases and the J gene lost 3 bases, with 9 bases spanning the gap. The CDR3 is CAWTMTDYGYTF. CDR3 in DNA: TGTGCCTGGACCATGACTGACTATGGCTACACCTTC.